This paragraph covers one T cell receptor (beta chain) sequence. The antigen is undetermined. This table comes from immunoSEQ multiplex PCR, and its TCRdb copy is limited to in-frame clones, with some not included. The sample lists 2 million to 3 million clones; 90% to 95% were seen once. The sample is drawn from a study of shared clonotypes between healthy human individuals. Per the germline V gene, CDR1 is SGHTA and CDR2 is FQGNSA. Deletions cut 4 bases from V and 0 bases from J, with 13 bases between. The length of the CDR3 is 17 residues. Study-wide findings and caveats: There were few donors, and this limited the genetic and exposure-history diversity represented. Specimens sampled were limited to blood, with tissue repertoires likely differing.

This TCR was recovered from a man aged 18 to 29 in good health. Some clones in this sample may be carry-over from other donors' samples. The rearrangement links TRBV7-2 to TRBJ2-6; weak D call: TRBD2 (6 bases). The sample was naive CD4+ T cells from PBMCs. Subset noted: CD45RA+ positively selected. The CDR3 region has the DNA TGTGCCAGCAGCTCCGGGACTCTAAGCTCTGGGGCCAACGTCCTGACTTTC. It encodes CASSSGTLSSGANVLTF.